This TCR beta chain was identified in a study of blood T cell repertoires in COVID-19. Study-level information: COVID-19 samples, acute and convalescent, were from the United States, Italy and Spain. In each case, the material was cDNA or gDNA derived from T cells, B-cell-depleted T cells, or PBMCs.

Per the germline V gene, CDR1 is SNHLY and CDR2 is FYNNEI. V was pared by 4 bases and J by 4 bases, with 12 bases of the junction left unmatched. There are 16 residues in the CDR3. As originally analysed: Estimation of nucleated cell counts was performed using reference gene primer amplification. Only in-frame clones appear in the TCRdb table, and some are missing; sequencing was by immunoSEQ multiplex PCR. V and J calls and clone size are copied from that table; D and trimming were computed from the DNA. The sample has 60,000 to 75,000 clones, 85% seen once; the top ten hold about a sixth. The chain combines TRBV2 with TRBJ1-1; TRBD1 agrees at 7 bases. Sequencing was performed on peripheral blood. The clonotype originates from a human donor in a cohort sampled during active COVID-19. The CDR3 spells CASSVRDRLVGTEAFF. The DNA of the CDR3 is TGTGCCAGCAGTGTTAGGGACAGACTCGTTGGCACTGAAGCTTTCTTT.